Following are 3 T cell receptor beta chains from one sample sequenced in a study of blood T cell repertoires in COVID-19. TCRdb's table, derived via immunoSEQ multiplex PCR, lists solely in-frame clones and lacks some. The sample carries more than 200,000 clones, about nine tenths recorded once. The material sequenced was peripheral blood. Receptor source: an elderly man with acute or convalescent COVID-19.

The V and J genes are TRBV6-6 and TRBJ2-7, with TRBD2 matching over 11 bases. The germline V gene encodes CDR1 MNHNY and CDR2 SVGAGI (reference sequence). J lost 6 bases, V lost 5 bases, and 3 bases had no gene match. CDR3 size: 13 residues. CDR3 coding DNA: TGTGCCAGCAGTCCTGGGACTAGCGGCGAGCAGTACGTC. Protein product: CASSPGTSGEQYV.

The genes are TRBV6-6 and TRBJ1-4, with D perhaps TRBD1 (6 bases). Germline V CDR1 and CDR2: MNHNY, SVGAGI (reference sequence). This CDR3 comprises 15 residues. V gave up 3 bases and J gave up 8 bases, with 16 bases separating them. The CDR3 DNA sequence: TGTGCCAGCAGTTATACGTCCAGGGGAGAAGAAAAACTGTTTTTT. Translated: CASSYTSRGEEKLFF.

The V and J genes are TRBV7-2 and TRBJ2-7, with 11 bases matching TRBD2. Germline V gives CDR1 SGHTA, CDR2 FQGNSA. The CDR3 is 17 amino acids. V dropped 1 base and J dropped 2; count of bases not matched to a gene: 7. The CDR3 sequence is CASSLVFSTSGAYEQYF. The CDR3 DNA sequence: TGTGCCAGCAGCTTAGTCTTTTCGACTAGCGGGGCCTACGAGCAGTACTTC. The complete variable domain, with remaining parts taken from reference TRBV7-2 and TRBJ2-7, reads GAGVSQSPSNKVTEKGKDVELRCDPISGHTALYWYRQSLGQGLEFLIYFQGNSAPDKSGLPSDRFSAERTGGSVSTLTIQRTQQEDSAVYLCASSLVFSTSGAYEQYFGPGTRLTVT.